This is a list of T cell receptor beta chains from one sample in a study of T cell responses to AZD1222 COVID-19 vaccine. Here immunoSEQ multiplex PCR was the method, and the copy in TCRdb shows in-frame clones only, minus some. The sample carries roughly 120,000 clones, approximately 85% recorded once. Sequenced material: peripheral blood, taken on day 0 of MenACWY control vaccination. The receptors originated from an adult in good health. Each CDR3 is given with its conserved first and last residue. D genes are given only for firm matches. Clone size is stated in some rows and not others, as once, few, many or a class when expanded.

v_gene,d_gene,j_gene,len,abundance,CDR3aa,CDR3nt
TRBV24-1,TRBD1,TRBJ1-4,14,-,CATSSRTGGEKLFF,TGTGCCACCAGTTCTAGGACAGGGGGAGAAAAACTGTTTTTT
TRBV7-9,TRBD2,TRBJ2-3,17,-,CASSEGLAGAFTDTQYF,TGTGCCAGCAGCGAGGGACTAGCGGGGGCGTTCACAGATACGCAGTATTTT
TRBV24-1,TRBD1,TRBJ2-5,15,-,CATSDPGQGKETQYF,TGTGCCACCAGTGATCCCGGACAGGGCAAGGAGACCCAGTACTTC
TRBV2,TRBD1,TRBJ2-4,15,-,CASSEDTGGPNIQYF,TGTGCCAGCAGTGAAGATACAGGGGGACCAAACATTCAGTACTTC
TRBV18,TRBD1,TRBJ1-1,11,-,CASSLGTGAFF,TGTGCCAGCTCACTGGGGACAGGGGCTTTCTTT
TRBV6-1,-,TRBJ1-2,15,-,CASSEAMGARYGYTF,TGTGCCAGCAGTGAAGCAATGGGGGCGCGGTATGGCTACACCTTC
TRBV27,TRBD1,TRBJ1-2,15,-,CASSFGGGSSYGYTF,TGTGCCAGCAGTTTCGGAGGGGGCAGTAGCTATGGCTACACCTTC
TRBV7-2,TRBD1,TRBJ1-2,15,-,CASSLGGQGGGGYTF,TGTGCCAGCAGCTTAGGGGGACAGGGAGGAGGTGGCTACACCTTC
TRBV4-3,-,TRBJ1-2,13,-,CASSQADSYGYTF,TGCGCCAGCAGCCAAGCTGATAGTTATGGCTACACCTTC
TRBV12-2,-,TRBJ1-2,13,-,CASRFRRDYGYTF,TGTGCAAGTCGCTTTCGCAGGGACTATGGCTACACCTTC
TRBV7-2,-,TRBJ1-1,14,-,CASSPGRRLAEAFF,TGTGCCAGCAGCCCAGGACGGAGGTTGGCTGAAGCTTTCTTT
TRBV7-3,-,TRBJ1-1,14,-,CASAAKAGVTEAFF,TGTGCCAGCGCCGCGAAGGCTGGGGTCACTGAAGCTTTCTTT
TRBV20-1,-,TRBJ2-1,10,once,CSAQYNEQFF,TGCAGTGCTCAATACAATGAGCAGTTCTTC
TRBV7-3,-,TRBJ2-3,14,few,CASSLISRGDTQYF,TGTGCCAGCAGCTTAATCAGCAGGGGAGATACGCAGTATTTT
TRBV11-1,-,TRBJ1-4,15,-,CASSSPGHGNEKLFF,TGTGCCAGCAGCTCACCGGGACACGGAAATGAAAAACTGTTTTTT
TRBV7-8,-,TRBJ1-2,16,-,CASSHRRTVNNYGYTF,TGTGCCAGCAGTCACCGACGGACAGTAAATAACTATGGCTACACCTTC
TRBV4-3,-,TRBJ1-3,17,-,CASSQDTRTAGANTIYF,TGCGCCAGCAGCCAAGATACTCGGACCGCTGGGGCAAACACCATATATTTT
TRBV7-9,-,TRBJ1-3,14,-,CASSQGISGNTIYF,TGTGCCAGCAGCCAGGGTATATCTGGAAACACCATATATTTT
TRBV6-7,-,TRBJ2-3,16,-,CASSYYEVGDADTQYF,TGTGCCAGCAGTTATTACGAGGTGGGGGACGCAGATACGCAGTATTTT
TRBV5-1,TRBD1,TRBJ2-7,16,-,CASSLNSNRGGYEQYF,TGCGCCAGCAGCTTGAATAGCAACAGGGGCGGATACGAGCAGTACTTC
TRBV28,-,TRBJ2-6,13,-,CAVSRSGANVLTF,TGTGCCGTGTCACGCTCTGGGGCCAACGTCCTGACTTTC
TRBV28,-,TRBJ1-1,11,few,CASRDRKGAFF,TGTGCCAGCAGGGACAGAAAAGGGGCTTTCTTT
TRBV4-1,-,TRBJ1-1,15,-,CASSQDIHGNTEAFF,TGCGCCAGCAGCCAAGATATTCACGGGAACACTGAAGCTTTCTTT
TRBV5-4,TRBD1,TRBJ1-2,15,-,CASGTSGGAYYGYTF,TGTGCCAGCGGGACCTCAGGGGGCGCCTACTATGGCTACACCTTC
TRBV5-6,-,TRBJ2-1,14,once,CASSFFYSSNEQFF,TGTGCCAGCAGCTTCTTCTACTCGTCCAATGAGCAGTTCTTC
TRBV15,-,TRBJ1-4,12,-,CATSRDRGKLFF,TGTGCCACCAGCAGAGATCGAGGAAAACTGTTTTTT
TRBV7-9,-,TRBJ1-1,17,-,CASSWGAFTGVNTEAFF,TGTGCCAGCAGCTGGGGGGCATTTACTGGGGTGAACACTGAAGCTTTCTTT
TRBV4-2,-,TRBJ1-1,15,-,CASSQQGGVNTEAFF,TGTGCCAGCAGCCAACAAGGTGGCGTGAACACTGAAGCTTTCTTT
TRBV4-2,TRBD2,TRBJ2-1,16,-,CASSQVAGTKSNEQFF,TGTGCCAGCAGCCAAGTTGCAGGGACTAAGTCCAATGAGCAGTTCTTC
TRBV9,-,TRBJ1-5,15,-,CASSAGRDSNQPQHF,TGTGCCAGCAGCGCCGGGCGGGATAGCAATCAGCCCCAGCATTTT
TRBV28,-,TRBJ1-1,16,once,CASSLSRQRSNTEAFF,TGTGCCAGCAGTCTTAGTCGACAGCGCTCGAACACTGAAGCTTTCTTT
TRBV5-1,-,TRBJ1-1,15,-,CASSLRDIGNTEAFF,TGCGCCAGCAGTCTGAGGGATATTGGGAACACTGAAGCTTTCTTT
TRBV9,-,TRBJ1-4,13,-,CASSGTSNEKLFF,TGTGCCAGCTCAGGCACTAGTAATGAAAAACTGTTTTTT
TRBV7-3,-,TRBJ2-1,13,-,CASSLNADNEQFF,TGTGCCAGCAGCTTAAACGCGGACAATGAGCAGTTCTTC
TRBV5-8,-,TRBJ1-5,16,-,CASSLEFGTGNQPQHF,TGTGCCAGCAGCTTGGAATTTGGGACCGGTAATCAGCCCCAGCATTTT
TRBV4-1,TRBD1,TRBJ2-7,14,-,CASSPQGDGYEQYF,TGCGCCAGCAGCCCGCAGGGGGACGGATACGAGCAGTACTTC
TRBV10-1,-,TRBJ2-7,15,-,CASSDRGRRAYEQYF,TGCGCCAGCAGTGATCGGGGTAGGAGGGCCTACGAGCAGTACTTC
TRBV19,TRBD1,TRBJ2-7,12,-,CATTGTGYEQYF,TGTGCCACCACCGGGACAGGCTACGAGCAGTACTTC
TRBV18,-,TRBJ1-4,15,-,CASSPTSPRGEKLFF,TGTGCCAGCTCACCTACGAGCCCGAGGGGGGAAAAACTGTTTTTT
TRBV23-1,-,TRBJ1-2,14,-,CASSQSGHGYGYTF,TGCGCCAGCAGTCAATCGGGCCATGGCTATGGCTACACCTTC